Listed here is a single T cell receptor (beta chain). Antigen: not known. At cycle 4 day 1, cycle 7 day 1, and baseline, blood was sampled. This specimen comes from a study of OX40 agonist ivuxolimab in advanced cancers. In the study overall: Prior checkpoint blockade (anti-PD-1, anti-PD-L1 or anti-CTLA-4) was permitted; around 37% had it. The study's findings and limits: Clonal expansion was seen in CD4+ and CD8+ blood T cells by week 6 at 0.1 to 3.0 mg/kg.

Here immunoSEQ multiplex PCR was the method, and the copy in TCRdb shows in-frame clones only, minus some. The table records about 76,000 clones, roughly 86% of them present only once. Sequenced material: CD4+ or CD8+ T cells sorted from blood, taken in a trial of the OX40 agonist ivuxolimab. The sequence derives from an adult with an advanced solid tumor such as melanoma, head and neck, liver or kidney cancer.

The DNA for the CDR3 is TGTGCCAGCAGCCCGGTCCGGGACAGGGTTGATTCACCCCTCCACTTT. Translating gives CASSPVRDRVDSPLHF. This chain joins TRBV4-2 and TRBJ1-6; 9 nucleotides match TRBD1. Germline V gene lookup returns CDR1 LGHNA and CDR2 YNFKEQ. With V trimmed by 4 bases and J by 8 bases, 9 bases remained unmatched. The CDR3 is 16 residues long.